This T cell receptor beta chain was obtained from a study of T-cell memory formation after mild COVID-19. The wider study: Clusters of TCRs were largely donor specific. Study-level findings and limits: The study found contracting CD4+ clones mainly in CM and EM and contracting CD8+ clones in EMRA. The study found balanced CD4/CD8 in clones contracting day 15 to 85 and a CD4+ lean in later expanders.

Germline CDR1 reads MNHEY; CDR2 reads SVGEGT. V was trimmed by 3 bases and J by 0 bases, leaving 6 bases between them. The CDR3 runs 14 residues. About this clonotype itself: Its antigen is still unknown.

MiXCR was run by TCRdb on the 5' RACE reads, yielding one entry per CDR3 protein. Here the sample spans about 110,000 distinct CDR3 sequences, roughly 14% being singletons. Sequencing was carried out using PBMCs or a T cell subset sorted from them (not recorded which). The chain employs TRBV6-2 or TRBV6-3 and TRBJ2-1; D is unclear. The TCR was taken from a man younger than 35 who had mild COVID-19 (a few samples of this study predate the infection). Cell type and time point are not known. The DNA of the CDR3 is TGTGCCAGCAGTTATCTTAGCTCCTACAATGAGCAGTTCTTC. Its protein product is CASSYLSSYNEQFF.